This TCR beta chain was identified in a study of blood T cell repertoires in COVID-19. Across the study: Sources were T cells, B-cell-depleted T cells, or PBMCs; the material itself was cDNA or gDNA.

As originally analysed: Amplification with reference gene primers provided the estimates of nucleated cell counts. TCRdb's table, derived via immunoSEQ multiplex PCR, lists solely in-frame clones and lacks some. That table gives V, J and clone size, and the DNA gave D and trimming. The sample holds about 260,000 clones, 80% to 90% seen once. V lost 4 bases to trimming and J lost 1 base, with 10 bases between them. The length of the CDR3 is 14 residues. Germline V gene lookup returns CDR1 KGHSH and CDR2 LQKENI. This TCR derives from a man aged 25-45 years with active or convalescent COVID-19. V usage is TRBV18 and J usage is TRBJ2-5; a weak D match, TRBD1 (6 bases). The sample taken for sequencing was peripheral blood. The CDR3 region is CASSQDRSQETQYF. The CDR3, as DNA: TGTGCCAGCTCACAGGACAGATCCCAAGAGACCCAGTACTTC.